One sample yielded the 24 T cell receptor beta chains listed below, sequenced in a study of cytomegalovirus exposure and HLA in healthy donors. With 60 Vbeta and 13 Jbeta primers, the PCR was carried out. Produced via immunoSEQ multiplex PCR; TCRdb's table is partial and in-frame only. The sample holds 90,000 to 110,000 clones; approximately 82% are singletons and the top ten take around 8.2%. The sample taken for sequencing was PBMCs. Receptors originate from a man between 40 and 49 years old in good health and CMV-seropositive.

The gene calls are TRBV11-2 and TRBJ2-7; a weak D match, TRBD2 (5 bases). V was shortened by 5 bases and J by 4 bases, with 15 bases between the two germline ends. Germline V gene lookup returns CDR1 SGHAT and CDR2 FQNNGV. CDR3 length: 14 residues. The CDR3 coding sequence is TGTGCCAGCAGCCCAGCGGCCCGCTATTACGAGCAGTACTTC. It translates to CASSPAARYYEQYF.

CDR3 sequence: CASSTQGGSNQPQHF. CDR3 DNA sequence: TGTGCCAGCAGCACACAGGGGGGTAGCAATCAGCCCCAGCATTTT. V and J are TRBV7-8 and TRBJ1-5, with TRBD1 matching 8 bases. The CDR3 length is 15 residues. V shed 5 bases and J 0 bases; nucleotides not matched to a gene: 3. Germline values: CDR1 SGHVS, CDR2 FQNEAQ. Based on the CDR3 plus reference TRBV7-8 and TRBJ1-5, the full variable domain is GAGVSQSPRYKVAKRGQDVALRCDPISGHVSLFWYQQALGQGPEFLTYFQNEAQLDKSGLPSDRFFAERPEGSVSTLKIQRTQQEDSAVYLCASSTQGGSNQPQHFGDGTRLSIL.

This clone has a handful of counts. This CDR3 reads CAWSFSQETQYF. In DNA, the CDR3 is TGTGCCTGGAGTTTTTCCCAGGAGACCCAGTACTTC. The chain recombines TRBV30 with TRBJ2-5; D gene unclear. This CDR3 region has 12 residues. The V and J ends lost 2 bases and 5 bases respectively, with 9 bases between them. Per the germline V gene, CDR1 is GTSNPN and CDR2 is SVGIG (reference sequence). Supplemented by reference TRBV30 and TRBJ2-5, the full variable domain reads SQTIHQWPATLVQPVGSPLSLECTVEGTSNPNLYWYRQAAGRGLQLLFYSVGIGQISSEVPQNLSASRPQDRQFILSSKKLLLSDSGFYLCAWSFSQETQYFGPGTRLLVL.

V gene TRBV11-1 combines with J gene TRBJ2-7; 7 bases are a match to TRBD2. Germline-derived CDR1 and CDR2 are SGHAT and FQDESV (reference sequence). The CDR3 loop spans 15 amino acids. V lost 4 bases to trimming and J lost 0 bases; unmatched junction nucleotides: 6. In DNA form, the CDR3 reads TGTGCCAGCAGCTCAAAGCGGGGCCTCTCCTACGAGCAGTACTTC. Translation gives CASSSKRGLSYEQYF.

The chain has TRBV27 and TRBJ2-7, with 11 nucleotides matching TRBD1. From germline, CDR1 is MNHEY and CDR2 SMNVEV (reference sequence). This CDR3 spans 17 amino acids. Losses at the gene ends were 3 bases for V and 3 bases for J; bases not matched to a gene: 10. The CDR3: CASSFYSGTGGIYEQYF. CDR3 in DNA: TGTGCCAGCAGTTTCTACTCTGGGACAGGGGGTATCTACGAGCAGTACTTC.

This chain links TRBV5-1 with TRBJ2-7, with 12 bases identical to TRBD2. The V gene end was trimmed by 7 bases and the J gene end by 2 bases; junction bases not matched to a gene: 7. Germline V gives CDR1 SGHRS, CDR2 YFSETQ. This CDR3 comprises 15 residues. The CDR3 coding sequence is TGCGCCAGCGGACGGACTAGCGGGGCCCCCTACGAGCAGTACTTC. Protein sequence: CASGRTSGAPYEQYF.

The rearrangement joins TRBV5-1 to TRBJ2-1; D is uncertain. Germline V CDR1 and CDR2: SGHRS, YFSETQ. The CDR3 length is 14 residues. Trimming removed 2 bases at V and 6 bases at J, with 12 bases between. DNA for the CDR3: TGCGCCAGCAGCTTCACGAACGGCGGCAATGAGCAGTTCTTC. It codes for CASSFTNGGNEQFF. Using reference TRBV5-1 and TRBJ2-1 for the parts outside the CDR3, the full variable domain is KAGVTQTPRYLIKTRGQQVTLSCSPISGHRSVSWYQQTPGQGLQFLFEYFSETQRNKGNFPGRFSGRQFSNSRSEMNVSTLELGDSALYLCASSFTNGGNEQFFGPGTRLTVL.

The chain carries TRBV2 and TRBJ2-5; 8 bases fit TRBD1. This CDR3 comprises 15 residues. From germline, CDR1 is SNHLY and CDR2 FYNNEI. The junction had 10 bases not matched to a gene; V was cut back by 5 bases and J by 5 bases. As DNA, the CDR3 is TGTGCCAGCAGTTCCGACAGGGGAATGGAGGAGACCCAGTACTTC. Its translation is CASSSDRGMEETQYF.

The gene calls are TRBV4-1 and TRBJ1-6; 7 nucleotides match TRBD1. The germline CDR1 and CDR2 sequences are MGHRA and YSYEKL. V lost 2 bases to trimming and J lost 3 bases; unmatched junction nucleotides: 1. This CDR3 comprises 15 residues. CDR3 sequence reads: CASSQRQGYNSPLHF. The CDR3 nucleotides are TGCGCCAGCAGCCAACGACAGGGCTATAATTCACCCCTCCACTTT.

V usage is TRBV5-6 and J usage is TRBJ2-7; D is ambiguous. CDR1 and CDR2 (germline): SGHDT, YYEEEE. The CDR3 totals 14 residues. Trimming stripped 2 bases from V and 1 base from J, with 10 bases between. The CDR3 sequence is CASSLTYPSYEQYF. Written as DNA, the CDR3 is TGTGCCAGCAGCTTAACCTACCCTTCCTACGAGCAGTACTTC.

This chain joins TRBV2 and TRBJ2-3; TRBD1 is a possible D gene (5 bases). Per germline, CDR1 SNHLY and CDR2 FYNNEI. V was trimmed by 5 bases and J by 2 bases, leaving 20 bases between them. This CDR3 is built from 17 residues. CDR3 sequence (DNA): TGTGCCAGCAGTTCCCCTGGGGCAGGCCTGACCACAGATACGCAGTATTTT. Its translation is CASSSPGAGLTTDTQYF.

The CDR3 reads CAWSVDRGNQPQHF. In DNA, the CDR3 is TGTGCCTGGAGTGTCGATAGAGGAAATCAGCCCCAGCATTTT. This chain uses TRBV30 with TRBJ1-5; D is uncertain. Germline values: CDR1 GTSNPN, CDR2 SVGIG (reference sequence). The CDR3 has 14 residues. Trimming removed 0 bases at V and 4 bases at J, with 10 bases between.

The chain carries TRBV10-2 and TRBJ1-1; TRBD1 aligns across 8 bases. CDR3 length equals 14 residues. V gave up 6 bases and J gave up 5 bases; unmatched junction bases: 8. CDR1 is WSHSY, CDR2 SAAADI, per germline. CDR3 in DNA: TGCGCCAGCAGCGCGGACAGGGCTTGGACTGAAGCTTTCTTT. This encodes CASSADRAWTEAFF.

CDR3 amino acids: CASSLAGTRGAFRADTQYF. DNA of the CDR3: TGTGCCAGCAGTTTGGCCGGGACTAGGGGTGCTTTTCGGGCAGATACGCAGTATTTT. The rearrangement joins TRBV27 to TRBJ2-3; TRBD2 matches at 8 bases. Germline loops: CDR1 MNHEY, CDR2 SMNVEV (reference sequence). The CDR3 spans 19 residues. V shed 3 bases, J shed 4 bases, and the junction held 18 bases outside the gene matches.

This clone was counted a few times. The rearrangement joins TRBV7-2 to TRBJ2-2, with a weak D call TRBD2 (5 bases). CDR3 size: 15 residues. The germline V gene has CDR1 SGHTA and CDR2 FQGNSA. V lost 5 bases and J lost 6, with 16 bases in between. In DNA, the CDR3 is TGTGCCAGCAGCGTATGGACTTCGAATGCCGGGGAGCTGTTTTTT. Protein product: CASSVWTSNAGELFF.

This clone has just one count. The rearrangement joins TRBV4-1 to TRBJ1-5; maybe TRBD1 (6 bases). The germline V and J ends were trimmed by 0 bases and 3 bases, with 12 bases remaining between them. This CDR3 comprises 16 residues. Germline V CDR1 and CDR2: MGHRA, YSYEKL. CDR3 nucleotide sequence: TGCGCCAGCAGCCAAGACCGGGACAACTACAATCAGCCCCAGCATTTT. This sequence encodes CASSQDRDNYNQPQHF.

The chain is built from TRBV28 and TRBJ2-3, with TRBD2 identical over 10 bases. Trimming at V came to 8 bases and at J to 8 bases, leaving 10 bases not matched to a gene. The CDR3 loop spans 14 amino acids. The germline V gene has CDR1 MDHEN and CDR2 SYDVKM. The CDR3 sequence: CASLSGGALITQYF. The DNA for the CDR3 is TGTGCCAGCTTGAGCGGGGGGGCCCTCATTACGCAGTATTTT.

V gene TRBV7-2 combines with J gene TRBJ1-3, with 7 nucleotides matching TRBD1. Germline values: CDR1 SGHTA, CDR2 FQGNSA. J gave up 0 bases and V 5 bases, and 4 bases lay outside the gene matches. The CDR3 is made up of 15 amino acids. CDR3 loop: CASSAGTVSGNTIYF. The CDR3 DNA reads TGTGCCAGCAGCGCCGGGACAGTCTCTGGAAACACCATATATTTT. Using reference TRBV7-2 and TRBJ1-3 for the parts outside the CDR3, the full variable domain is GAGVSQSPSNKVTEKGKDVELRCDPISGHTALYWYRQSLGQGLEFLIYFQGNSAPDKSGLPSDRFSAERTGGSVSTLTIQRTQQEDSAVYLCASSAGTVSGNTIYFGEGSWLTVV.

As DNA, the CDR3 is TGTGCCACCAGCACACAGGGGGCAAATGAGCAGTTCTTC. Translated: CATSTQGANEQFF. The rearrangement links TRBV15 to TRBJ2-1, with 9 bases that match TRBD1. This CDR3 spans 13 amino acids. Germline CDR1 and CDR2: LNHNV and YYDKDF (reference sequence). J gave up 7 bases and V 4 bases, and 2 bases lay outside the gene matches.

The chain couples TRBV28 to TRBJ1-1; perhaps TRBD1 as D (6 bases). Trimming cost V 6 bases and J 1 base, with 15 bases left between them. The germline CDR1 and CDR2 sequences are MDHEN and SYDVKM. The CDR3 totals 15 residues. Written as DNA, the CDR3 is TGTGCCAGCAGCCCCCTTTCCAGGGGGAACACTGAAGCTTTCTTT. Its translation is CASSPLSRGNTEAFF.

V gene TRBV7-6 combines with J gene TRBJ2-3, with D uncertain. Germline CDR1 SGHVS, CDR2 FNYEAQ. This CDR3 region has 14 residues. V was cut by 0 bases and J by 5 bases, with 9 bases left in between. As DNA, the CDR3 is TGTGCCAGCAGCTTAGCGGCAGATCGAGATACGCAGTATTTT. Amino acid sequence: CASSLAADRDTQYF.

The chain has TRBV2 and TRBJ1-4; D call uncertain. The CDR3 sequence is 14 residues long. Germline V gene sequence: CDR1 SNHLY, CDR2 FYNNEI. V was clipped by 2 bases and J by 6 bases, with 10 bases between them. CDR3 region: CASSEHGVDEKLFF. In nucleotides, the CDR3 is TGTGCCAGCAGTGAACACGGGGTGGATGAAAAACTGTTTTTT.

This chain links TRBV5-4 with TRBJ2-5; the match to TRBD2 covers 7 bases. Germline loops: CDR1 SGHNT, CDR2 YYREEE (reference sequence). This CDR3 has 15 residues. After removal of 4 bases from V and 5 bases from J, the junction contained 11 bases not matched to a gene. CDR3 residues: CASSLTSSRGETQYF. Written as DNA, the CDR3 is TGTGCCAGCAGCCTGACTAGCTCGCGAGGGGAGACCCAGTACTTC.

A few counts support this clone. A read error may account for a junction end that differs from germline. The chain is built from TRBV25-1 and TRBJ2-4; maybe TRBD2 (7 bases). Per germline, CDR1 MGHDK and CDR2 SYGVNS. The CDR3 loop spans 15 amino acids. This CDR3 is CASGGGRKAKNSQYF. CDR3 coding DNA: TGTGCCAGCGGGGGGGGGCGGAAAGCCAAAAACAGTCAGTACTTC.